This T cell receptor (beta chain) was observed in a study of T-cell reconstitution after alpha-beta-depleted transplantation in children. Germline CDR1 is SGHAT and CDR2 is FQNNGV. The germline V and J ends were trimmed by 5 bases and 5 bases, with 18 bases remaining between them. This CDR3 is 15 amino acids long. For TCRbeta, the library was prepared with unique molecular identifiers. One entry per CDR3 protein, called by TCRdb with MiXCR from the PCR reads. The data show 280,000 or so distinct CDR3 sequences, 11% seen once. This clonotype was counted many times. The source material was peripheral blood, sampled 180 days after TCRalphabeta/CD19-depleted stem cell transplant. This chain connects TRBV11-2 to TRBJ2-5; D is possibly TRBD1 (6 bases). The source is a male patient under 10 years old who had a stem cell transplant for chronic granulomatous disease, so the T cells may come from the graft donor. Here the CDR3 DNA reads TGTGCCAGCAGCGAAACCCAGGGGATACACGAGACCCAGTACTTC. It codes for CASSETQGIHETQYF.